This T cell receptor (beta chain) was sequenced for a study of early T cells in non-severe SARS-CoV-2 infection. Unique molecular identifiers were affixed to single, distinct cDNA molecules. TCRdb re-derived calls from the 5' RACE reads in MiXCR, one entry per CDR3 protein. The data hold roughly 67,000 distinct CDR3 sequences, with roughly an eighth observed a single time. The length of the CDR3 is 15 residues. Germline loops: CDR1 SNHLY, CDR2 FYNNEI. The ends lost 7 bases at V and 4 bases at J; junction bases unmatched: 8. V usage is TRBV2 and J usage is TRBJ1-1, with TRBD1 matching over 11 bases. The source material was whole blood. The source is an adult who was a healthcare worker with PCR-confirmed SARS-CoV-2 infection or an uninfected control (not recorded which). The CDR3 spells CASTTRDRGGTEAFF. The CDR3 DNA reads as TGTGCCAGCACCACCCGGGACAGGGGGGGCACTGAAGCTTTCTTT.